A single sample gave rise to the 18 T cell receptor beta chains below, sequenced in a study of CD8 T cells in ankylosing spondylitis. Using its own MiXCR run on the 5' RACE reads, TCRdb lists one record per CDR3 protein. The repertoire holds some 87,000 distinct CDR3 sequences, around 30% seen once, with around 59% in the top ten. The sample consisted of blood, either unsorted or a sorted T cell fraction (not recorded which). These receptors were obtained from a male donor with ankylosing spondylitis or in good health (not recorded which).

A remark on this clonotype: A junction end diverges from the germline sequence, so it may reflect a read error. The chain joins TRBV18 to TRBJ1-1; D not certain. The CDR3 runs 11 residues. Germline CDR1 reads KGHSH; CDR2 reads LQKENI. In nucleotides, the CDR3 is TGTGCCAGCTCACCTAATACTGTAGCTTTCTTT. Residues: CASSPNTVAFF.

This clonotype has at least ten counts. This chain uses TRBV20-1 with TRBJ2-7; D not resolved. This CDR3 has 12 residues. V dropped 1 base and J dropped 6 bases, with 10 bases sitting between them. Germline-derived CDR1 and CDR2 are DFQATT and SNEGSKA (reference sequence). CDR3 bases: TGCAGTGCTAGAGGCTCCGTCGGCGAGCAGTACTTC. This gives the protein CSARGSVGEQYF.

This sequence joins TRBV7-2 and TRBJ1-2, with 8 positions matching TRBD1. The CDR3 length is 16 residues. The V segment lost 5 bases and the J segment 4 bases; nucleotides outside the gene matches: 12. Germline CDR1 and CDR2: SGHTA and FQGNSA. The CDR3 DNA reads TGTGCCAGCAGCGAGAGGACAGGGCGTCTTAGCTATGGCTACACCTTC. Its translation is CASSERTGRLSYGYTF. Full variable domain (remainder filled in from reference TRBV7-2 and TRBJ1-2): GAGVSQSPSNKVTEKGKDVELRCDPISGHTALYWYRQSLGQGLEFLIYFQGNSAPDKSGLPSDRFSAERTGGSVSTLTIQRTQQEDSAVYLCASSERTGRLSYGYTFGSGTRLTVV.

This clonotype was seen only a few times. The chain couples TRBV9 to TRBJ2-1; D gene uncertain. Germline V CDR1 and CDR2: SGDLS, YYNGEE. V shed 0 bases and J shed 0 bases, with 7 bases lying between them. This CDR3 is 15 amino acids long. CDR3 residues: CASSVAVSSYNEQFF. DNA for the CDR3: TGTGCCAGCAGCGTAGCGGTGAGCTCCTACAATGAGCAGTTCTTC.

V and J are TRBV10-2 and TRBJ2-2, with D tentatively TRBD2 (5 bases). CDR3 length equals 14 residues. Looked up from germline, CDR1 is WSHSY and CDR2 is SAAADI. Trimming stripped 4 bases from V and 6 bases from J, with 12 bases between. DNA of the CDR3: TGCGCCAGCAGTGTTCCGGGAAAGTCCGGGGAGCTGTTTTTT. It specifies CASSVPGKSGELFF.

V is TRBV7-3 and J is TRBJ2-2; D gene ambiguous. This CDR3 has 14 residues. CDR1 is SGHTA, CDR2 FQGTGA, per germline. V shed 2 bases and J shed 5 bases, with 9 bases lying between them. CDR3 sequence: CASSLSLGTGELFF. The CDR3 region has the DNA TGTGCCAGCAGCTTATCTCTCGGTACCGGGGAGCTGTTTTTT.

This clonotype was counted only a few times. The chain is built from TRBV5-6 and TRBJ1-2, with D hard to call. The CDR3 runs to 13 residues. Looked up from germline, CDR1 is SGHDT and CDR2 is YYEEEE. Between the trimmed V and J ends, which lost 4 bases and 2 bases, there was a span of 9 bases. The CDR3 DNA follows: TGTGCCAGCAGCGTGGACCGAAACTATGGCTACACCTTC. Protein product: CASSVDRNYGYTF.

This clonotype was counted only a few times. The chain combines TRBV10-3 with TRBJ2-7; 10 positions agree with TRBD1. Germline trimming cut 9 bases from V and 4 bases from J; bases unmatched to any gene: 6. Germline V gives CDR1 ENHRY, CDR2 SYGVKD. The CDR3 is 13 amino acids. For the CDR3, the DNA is TGTGCCATTAGAAGACAGGGGGCTTACGAGCAGTACGTC. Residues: CAIRRQGAYEQYV.

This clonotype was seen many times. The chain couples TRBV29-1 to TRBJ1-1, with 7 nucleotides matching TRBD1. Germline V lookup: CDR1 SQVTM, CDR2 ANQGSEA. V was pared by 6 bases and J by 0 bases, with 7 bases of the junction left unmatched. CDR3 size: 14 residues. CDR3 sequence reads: CSVYRGGVNTEAFF. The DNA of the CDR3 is TGCAGCGTCTACAGGGGTGGAGTGAACACTGAAGCTTTCTTT.

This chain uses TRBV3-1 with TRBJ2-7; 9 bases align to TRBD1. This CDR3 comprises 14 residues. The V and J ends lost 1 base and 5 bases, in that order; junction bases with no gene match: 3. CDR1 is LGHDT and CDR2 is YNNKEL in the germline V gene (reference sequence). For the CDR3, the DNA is TGTGCCAGCAGCCAAGTAAACAGGGGGCACGAGCAGTACTTC. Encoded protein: CASSQVNRGHEQYF.

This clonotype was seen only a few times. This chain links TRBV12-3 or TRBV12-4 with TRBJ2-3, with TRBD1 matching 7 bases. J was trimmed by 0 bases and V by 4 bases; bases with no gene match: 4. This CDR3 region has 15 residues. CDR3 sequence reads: CASSSDRVSTDTQYF. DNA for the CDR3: TGTGCCAGCAGTTCCGACAGGGTCAGCACAGATACGCAGTATTTT.

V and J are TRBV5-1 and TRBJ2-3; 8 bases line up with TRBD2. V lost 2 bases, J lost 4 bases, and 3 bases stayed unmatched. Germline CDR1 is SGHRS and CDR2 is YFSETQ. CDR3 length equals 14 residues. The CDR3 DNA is TGCGCCAGCAGCTTAGGGACTAGTGCAGATACGCAGTATTTT. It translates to CASSLGTSADTQYF.

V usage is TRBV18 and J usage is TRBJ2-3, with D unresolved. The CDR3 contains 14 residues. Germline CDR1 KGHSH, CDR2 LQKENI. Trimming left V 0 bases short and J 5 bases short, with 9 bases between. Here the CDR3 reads CASSPPLQRDTQYF. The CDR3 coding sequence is TGTGCCAGCTCACCACCCCTCCAAAGAGATACGCAGTATTTT.

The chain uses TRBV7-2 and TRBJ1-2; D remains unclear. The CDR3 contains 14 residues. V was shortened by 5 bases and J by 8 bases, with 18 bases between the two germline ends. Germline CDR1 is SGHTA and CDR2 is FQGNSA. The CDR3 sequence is CASSLSLDTGGYTF. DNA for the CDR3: TGTGCCAGCAGCCTTTCCCTCGACACCGGAGGCTACACCTTC.

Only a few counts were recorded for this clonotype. In nucleotides, the CDR3 is TGCGCCAGCAGCCCAGGGGGGGGTGAAGCTTTCTTT. Its protein is CASSPGGGEAFF. The chain has TRBV5-1 and TRBJ1-1; TRBD1 matches at 7 bases. With V trimmed by 4 bases and J by 7 bases, 4 bases remained unmatched. CDR3 length equals 12 residues. CDR1 and CDR2 (germline): SGHRS, YFSETQ.

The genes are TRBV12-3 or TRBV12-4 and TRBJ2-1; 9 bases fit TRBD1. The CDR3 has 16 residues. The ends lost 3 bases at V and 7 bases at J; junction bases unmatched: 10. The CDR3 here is CASSFRETGGRNEQFF. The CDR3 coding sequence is TGTGCCAGCAGTTTCAGGGAGACAGGGGGAAGGAATGAGCAGTTCTTC.

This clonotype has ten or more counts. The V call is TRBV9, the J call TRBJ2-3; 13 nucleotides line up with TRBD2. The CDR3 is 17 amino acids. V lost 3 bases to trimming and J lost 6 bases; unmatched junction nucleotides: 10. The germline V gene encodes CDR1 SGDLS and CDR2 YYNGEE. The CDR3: CASSGYGGLAGVDTQYF. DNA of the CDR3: TGTGCCAGCAGCGGCTACGGAGGACTAGCGGGAGTGGATACGCAGTATTTT.

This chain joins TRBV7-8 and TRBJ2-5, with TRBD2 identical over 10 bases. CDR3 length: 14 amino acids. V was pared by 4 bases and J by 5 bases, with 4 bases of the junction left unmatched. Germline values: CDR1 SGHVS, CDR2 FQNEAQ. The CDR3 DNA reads TGTGCCAGCAGCTCGAGGACTAGCGGTGAGACCCAGTACTTC. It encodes CASSSRTSGETQYF.